Each of the 25 T cell receptor beta chains below was sequenced from the same sample in a study of cytomegalovirus exposure and HLA in healthy donors. Primers included in the PCR were 60 Vbeta and 13 Jbeta primers. Repertoires were generated with immunoSEQ multiplex PCR, while TCRdb's copy carries only in-frame clones and drops some. The sample has 100,000 or so clones; more than 80% are singletons. Sequenced sample: PBMCs. All receptors come from a man between 18 and 35 years old in good health and CMV-seronegative.

The chain links TRBV29-1 to TRBJ1-6, with D unresolved. Germline V lookup: CDR1 SQVTM, CDR2 ANQGSEA. V was shortened by 1 base and J by 7 bases, with 11 bases between the two germline ends. The CDR3 has 14 amino acids. CDR3 in amino acids: CSVEGHRKNSPLHF. The CDR3 DNA follows: TGCAGCGTTGAAGGACACCGAAAGAATTCACCCCTCCACTTT. Combining the CDR3 with reference TRBV29-1 and TRBJ1-6 gives the whole variable domain SAVISQKPSRDICQRGTSLTIQCQVDSQVTMMFWYRQQPGQSLTLIATANQGSEATYESGFVIDKFPISRPNLTFSTLTVSNMSPEDSSIYLCSVEGHRKNSPLHFGNGTRLTVT.

The sample holds many counts of this clone. The chain has TRBV7-8 and TRBJ2-1; tentative D call: TRBD2 (6 bases). V was trimmed by 7 bases and J by 14 bases, leaving 18 bases between them. The CDR3 has 12 amino acids. The germline V gene has CDR1 SGHVS and CDR2 FQNEAQ. CDR3 sequence reads: CASNRSGGSKFF. As DNA, the CDR3 is TGTGCCAGCAATCGTAGCGGAGGTTCTAAGTTCTTC.

V usage is TRBV28 and J usage is TRBJ2-7, with TRBD2 matching 7 bases. The CDR3 has 14 amino acids. From germline, CDR1 is MDHEN and CDR2 SYDVKM. The ends lost 3 bases at V and 3 bases at J; junction bases unmatched: 5. CDR3 in DNA: TGTGCCAGCAGTTTGGGCGGGGGTCTCTACGAGCAGTACTTC. Translated, it gives CASSLGGGLYEQYF. The full variable domain, with the rest looked up from reference TRBV28 and TRBJ2-7, is DVKVTQSSRYLVKRTGEKVFLECVQDMDHENMFWYRQDPGLGLRLIYFSYDVKMKEKGDIPEGYSVSREKKERFSLILESASTNQTSMYLCASSLGGGLYEQYFGPGTRLTVT.

The chain uses TRBV5-4 and TRBJ1-5; D perhaps matches TRBD1 (6 bases). The germline V gene encodes CDR1 SGHNT and CDR2 YYREEE (reference sequence). The CDR3 has 15 residues. Trimming stripped 0 bases from V and 5 bases from J, with 12 bases between. The CDR3 protein is CASSLEGVSDQPQHF. In DNA, the CDR3 is TGTGCCAGCAGCTTGGAGGGGGTTTCAGATCAGCCCCAGCATTTT.

The V gene is TRBV5-6, the J gene TRBJ2-5, with a tentative D call TRBD1 (5 bases). Trimming shortened V by 4 bases and J by 3 bases, and 13 bases separated the two germline ends. The CDR3 has 14 residues. Germline V CDR1 and CDR2: SGHDT, YYEEEE. CDR3 region: CASSPGFSKETQYF. CDR3 nucleotides: TGTGCCAGCAGCCCAGGGTTTTCTAAAGAGACCCAGTACTTC. Supplemented by reference TRBV5-6 and TRBJ2-5, the full variable domain reads DAGVTQSPTHLIKTRGQQVTLRCSPKSGHDTVSWYQQALGQGPQFIFQYYEEEERQRGNFPDRFSGHQFPNYSSELNVNALLLGDSALYLCASSPGFSKETQYFGPGTRLLVL.

V is TRBV10-3 and J is TRBJ1-1, with 10 bases fitting TRBD1. The V segment lost 9 bases and the J segment 4 bases; nucleotides outside the gene matches: 2. Germline V gene lookup returns CDR1 ENHRY and CDR2 SYGVKD. The CDR3 is 12 amino acids. This chain's CDR3 is CAIGQGGTEAFF. Written as DNA, the CDR3 is TGTGCCATAGGACAGGGGGGCACTGAAGCTTTCTTT.

As DNA, the CDR3 is TGTGCCAGCAGTTACTCGTACAGGGCCCACACCATATATTTT. Translation: CASSYSYRAHTIYF. V gene TRBV6-5 combines with J gene TRBJ1-3, with a weak D call TRBD1 (6 bases). Looked up from germline, CDR1 is MNHEY and CDR2 is SVGAGI. Trimming shortened V by 0 bases and J by 8 bases, and 11 bases separated the two germline ends. The CDR3 is 14 residues long.

Only one count was recorded for this clone. V is TRBV6-6 and J is TRBJ2-1; D ambiguous. Germline V gene lookup returns CDR1 MNHNY and CDR2 SVGAGI (reference sequence). Trimming pared 6 bases from V and 0 bases from J, leaving 12 bases between. The CDR3 spans 15 residues. This chain's CDR3 is CASRPSVDSYNEQFF. CDR3 DNA sequence: TGTGCCAGCAGACCGAGCGTCGACTCCTACAATGAGCAGTTCTTC.

The J gene is TRBJ2-4, the V gene TRBV7-9; TRBD1 is a possible D gene (5 bases). Germline assignment: CDR1 SEHNR and CDR2 FQNEAQ (reference sequence). V shed 5 bases and J shed 1 base, with 18 bases lying between them. The CDR3 runs 17 residues. Here the CDR3 reads CASSHLGQAVAKNIQYF. The CDR3 coding sequence is TGTGCCAGCAGCCACCTGGGGCAGGCGGTGGCCAAAAACATTCAGTACTTC. The full variable domain, with the rest looked up from reference TRBV7-9 and TRBJ2-4, is DTGVSQNPRHKITKRGQNVTFRCDPISEHNRLYWYRQTLGQGPEFLTYFQNEAQLEKSRLLSDRFSAERPKGSFSTLEIQRTEQGDSAMYLCASSHLGQAVAKNIQYFGAGTRLSVL.

V is TRBV6-1 and J is TRBJ1-3, with D unclear. Trimming stripped 2 bases from V and 0 bases from J, with 14 bases between. CDR3 length equals 17 residues. CDR1 and CDR2 from the germline V gene are MNHNS and SASEGT. CDR3 DNA: TGTGCCAGCAGTGAAATATCTTACGGGAGCTCTGGAAACACCATATATTTT. Protein product: CASSEISYGSSGNTIYF.

The table lists this clone with a count of one. The chain is built from TRBV19 and TRBJ1-1; no clear D. This CDR3 spans 13 amino acids. Germline V gene lookup returns CDR1 LNHDA and CDR2 SQIVND (reference sequence). Trimming removed 5 bases at V and 4 bases at J, with 11 bases between. In DNA, the CDR3 is TGTGCCAGTAGTCTCACAAGGAGCACTGAAGCTTTCTTT. Its translation is CASSLTRSTEAFF.

The chain couples TRBV7-9 to TRBJ2-5, with 7 bases aligning to TRBD2. The germline V gene has CDR1 SEHNR and CDR2 FQNEAQ (reference sequence). J gave up 5 bases and V 0 bases, and 0 bases lay outside the gene matches. The CDR3 extends over 13 amino acids. CDR3 loop: CASSLAGGETQYF. The CDR3 coding sequence is TGTGCCAGCAGCTTAGCGGGGGGGGAGACCCAGTACTTC.

The J gene is TRBJ2-7, the V gene TRBV7-2; 7 bases map to TRBD2. The CDR3 spans 16 residues. V trimming: 1 base; J trimming: 3 bases; junction bases outside the gene matches: 9. CDR1 is SGHTA and CDR2 is FQGNSA in the germline V gene. CDR3 in amino acids: CASSLGKGAGRYEQYF. CDR3 coding DNA: TGTGCCAGCAGCTTAGGGAAGGGAGCGGGGCGCTACGAGCAGTACTTC.

The CDR3 protein is CASSPRGQGVGNTEAFF. The CDR3 DNA sequence: TGCGCCAGCAGCCCCCGGGGACAGGGTGTTGGAAACACTGAAGCTTTCTTT. This rearrangement joins TRBV4-1 to TRBJ1-1, with 9 bases lining up with TRBD1. CDR1 MGHRA and CDR2 YSYEKL come from the germline V gene. The length of the CDR3 is 17 residues. J lost 2 bases, V lost 4 bases, and 11 bases had no gene match.

As regards this clone: A read error may produce the germline difference seen at one junction end. The CDR3 is CAGNRGGPYGQYF. CDR3 nucleotide sequence: TGTGCCGGGAACAGGGGTGGCCCCTACGGGCAGTACTTC. V is TRBV2 and J is TRBJ2-7; TRBD1 agrees at 7 bases. This CDR3 has 13 amino acids. Germline-derived CDR1 and CDR2 are SNHLY and FYNNEI.

This rearrangement joins TRBV4-3 to TRBJ1-2, with 8 bases that match TRBD1. Germline CDR1 LGHNA, CDR2 YSLEER. This CDR3 is 14 amino acids long. The V segment lost 4 bases and the J segment 2 bases; nucleotides outside the gene matches: 3. Here the CDR3 reads CASSPGGRNYGYTF. The CDR3 coding sequence is TGCGCCAGCAGCCCAGGGGGCAGAAACTATGGCTACACCTTC.

The chain couples TRBV25-1 to TRBJ1-2, with D perhaps matching TRBD1 (5 bases). V was shortened by 2 bases and J by 4 bases, with 11 bases between the two germline ends. The CDR3 length is 14 residues. The germline CDR1 and CDR2 sequences are MGHDK and SYGVNS. CDR3 nucleotide sequence: TGTGCCAGCAGTGAAGACAGATTCTTCTATGGCTACACCTTC. Translating gives CASSEDRFFYGYTF.

This rearrangement joins TRBV19 to TRBJ2-6; no definite D call. Germline V CDR1 and CDR2: LNHDA, SQIVND (reference sequence). The CDR3 runs to 16 residues. The V end was cut by 3 bases, the J end by 0 bases, with 9 bases between. Here the CDR3 DNA reads TGTGCCAGTAGTATTAACCAGGCCTCTGGGGCCAACGTCCTGACTTTC. It translates to CASSINQASGANVLTF.

J is TRBJ1-5 and V is TRBV5-8, with a possible D match to TRBD1 (5 bases). The CDR3 covers 13 residues. Germline V CDR1 and CDR2: SGHTS, YDEGEE. Trimming pared 2 bases from V and 5 bases from J, leaving 8 bases between. CDR3 nucleotide sequence: TGTGCCAGCAGCTTAGGGGAATATCAGCCCCAGCATTTT. This encodes CASSLGEYQPQHF.

V and J are TRBV11-3 and TRBJ2-1; TRBD2 matches 10 bases. This CDR3 is built from 15 residues. CDR1 is SGHNT and CDR2 is YENEEA in the germline V gene. J gave up 6 bases and V 1 base, and 3 bases lay outside the gene matches. CDR3 residues: CASSLVSGRANEQFF. The CDR3 nucleotides read TGTGCCAGCAGCTTAGTCAGCGGGAGGGCCAATGAGCAGTTCTTC.

This clone came up once. V gene TRBV29-1 combines with J gene TRBJ2-1; 14 nucleotides line up with TRBD2. The germline CDR1 and CDR2 sequences are SQVTM and ANQGSEA. This CDR3 spans 20 amino acids. With 0 bases clipped from V and 0 bases from J, the junction kept 10 bases outside the gene matches. The CDR3 region is CSVEEFITTSGRDSYNEQFF. The CDR3 DNA sequence: TGCAGCGTTGAAGAATTTATAACGACTAGCGGGAGGGACTCCTACAATGAGCAGTTCTTC.

The sample holds a few counts of this clone. The V and J genes are TRBV15 and TRBJ2-2, with 7 bases fitting TRBD2. V lost 0 bases and J lost 7; bases outside the gene matches: 5. Germline V gene sequence: CDR1 LNHNV, CDR2 YYDKDF (reference sequence). This CDR3 region has 15 residues. DNA of the CDR3: TGTGCCACCAGCAGAGATCGACTAGCCGGCGGGGAGCTGTTTTTT. Protein: CATSRDRLAGGELFF. Variable domain in full (rest from reference TRBV15 and TRBJ2-2): DAMVIQNPRYQVTQFGKPVTLSCSQTLNHNVMYWYQQKSSQAPKLLFHYYDKDFNNEADTPDNFQSRRPNTSFCFLDIRSPGLGDTAMYLCATSRDRLAGGELFFGEGSRLTVL.

This clone turned up a few times. CDR3 protein: CASSLTGGNTEAFF. The CDR3 nucleotides read TGTGCCAGCAGTTTGACAGGGGGGAACACTGAAGCTTTCTTT. The chain has TRBV27 and TRBJ1-1; 9 bases are a match to TRBD1. CDR1 is MNHEY, CDR2 SMNVEV, per germline (reference sequence). V lost 3 bases to trimming and J lost 1 base; unmatched junction nucleotides: 0. This CDR3 has 14 amino acids.

The rearrangement uses TRBV7-3 and TRBJ2-3; 13 nucleotides align to TRBD2. V was clipped by 4 bases and J by 5 bases; unmatched bases: 12. This CDR3 comprises 18 residues. Looked up from germline, CDR1 is SGHTA and CDR2 is FQGTGA. The CDR3 is CASSSIPTSGRAGDTQYF. CDR3 DNA sequence: TGTGCCAGCAGCTCCATACCTACTAGCGGGAGGGCAGGAGATACGCAGTATTTT.

The chain joins TRBV6-1 to TRBJ1-1; the match to TRBD1 covers 8 bases. Germline assignment: CDR1 MNHNS and CDR2 SASEGT. This CDR3 is 12 amino acids long. The trim removed 5 bases at V and 5 bases at J, leaving 1 base unmatched. The CDR3 region is CASSRQGTEAFF. CDR3 nucleotides: TGTGCCAGCAGTCGACAGGGGACTGAAGCTTTCTTT.